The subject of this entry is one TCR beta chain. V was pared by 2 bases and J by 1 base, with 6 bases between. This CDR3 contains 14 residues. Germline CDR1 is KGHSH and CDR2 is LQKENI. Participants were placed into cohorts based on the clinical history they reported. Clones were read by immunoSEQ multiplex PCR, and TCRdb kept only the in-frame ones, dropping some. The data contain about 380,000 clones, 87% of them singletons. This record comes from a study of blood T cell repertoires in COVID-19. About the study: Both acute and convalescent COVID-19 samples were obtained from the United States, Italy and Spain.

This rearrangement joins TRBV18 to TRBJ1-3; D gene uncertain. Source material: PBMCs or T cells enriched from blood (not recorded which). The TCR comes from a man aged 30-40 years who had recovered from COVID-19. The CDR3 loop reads CASSPAMSGNTIYF. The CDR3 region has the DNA TGTGCCAGCTCACCAGCGATGTCTGGAAACACCATATATTTT. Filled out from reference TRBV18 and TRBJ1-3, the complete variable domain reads NAGVMQNPRHLVRRRGQEARLRCSPMKGHSHVYWYRQLPEEGLKFMVYLQKENIIDESGMPKERFSAEFPKEGPSILRIQQVVRGDSAAYFCASSPAMSGNTIYFGEGSWLTVV.